The entry below gives a single TCR beta chain sequence along with its context. The data derive from a study of OX40 agonist ivuxolimab in advanced cancers. The germline V gene has CDR1 SGHRS and CDR2 YFSETQ. The CDR3 extends over 14 amino acids. V lost 6 bases, J lost 4 bases, and 9 bases stayed unmatched. TCRdb's copy holds only in-frame clones and misses some; the assay was immunoSEQ multiplex PCR. The sample has approximately 60,000 clones; less than 95% are singletons. The material sequenced was CD4+ or CD8+ T cells sorted from blood, taken in a trial of the OX40 agonist ivuxolimab. The clonotype originates from an adult with an advanced solid tumor such as melanoma, head and neck, liver or kidney cancer. This rearrangement joins TRBV5-1 to TRBJ2-5, with TRBD1 matching over 7 bases. Here the CDR3 DNA reads TGCGCCAGCACGTCACCACAGGGGACAGAGACCCAGTACTTC. Translation gives CASTSPQGTETQYF.